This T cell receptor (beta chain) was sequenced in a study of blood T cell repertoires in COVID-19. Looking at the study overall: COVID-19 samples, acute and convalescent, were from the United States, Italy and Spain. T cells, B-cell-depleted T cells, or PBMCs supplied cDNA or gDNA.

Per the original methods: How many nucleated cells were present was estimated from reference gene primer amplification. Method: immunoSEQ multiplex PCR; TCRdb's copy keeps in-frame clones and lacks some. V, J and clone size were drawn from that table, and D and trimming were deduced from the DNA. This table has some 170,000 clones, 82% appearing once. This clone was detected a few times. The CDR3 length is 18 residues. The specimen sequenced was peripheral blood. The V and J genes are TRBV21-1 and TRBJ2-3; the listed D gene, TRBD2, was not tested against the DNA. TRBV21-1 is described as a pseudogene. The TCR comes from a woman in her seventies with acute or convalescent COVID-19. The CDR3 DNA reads TGTGCCAGCAGCAAAAGAGGTGCGACTAGCGGGATTTCAGATACGCAGTATTTT. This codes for CASSKRGATSGISDTQYF.